A single T cell receptor beta chain is shown here with its context. As yet, its antigen is unknown. This CDR3 region has 15 residues. The germline V gene encodes CDR1 SGHTA and CDR2 FQGNSA. Trimming removed 6 bases from V and 4 bases from J, with 19 bases in between. Every bit of the isolated RNA underwent reverse transcription, so sequencing read expressed TCRB transcripts. Sequenced by immunoSEQ multiplex PCR; TCRdb stores in-frame clones only, minus some. In the table there are 15,000 or so clones, approximately 40% of which are singletons. The record originates from a study of beta chain features in type 1 diabetes. Study-wide findings and caveats: Overrepresentation of cells with high TCR expression could result from cDNA sequencing. The naive, central memory and Treg TCRB repertoires showed an apparent similarity that was greater among patients than among healthy donors. Short templates might get an advantage during PCR, and this would be equal in patients and controls. VDJ junctions sequenced from type 1 diabetes patients showed fewer insertions and more deletions.

The TCR sequence derives from a woman in her 40s in good health. V gene TRBV7-2 combines with J gene TRBJ2-7, with D perhaps TRBD2 (5 bases). The specimen was stem cell memory CD4+ T cells from blood. CDR3 in amino acids: CASSSAPGYGYEQYF. CDR3 DNA: TGTGCCAGCAGTTCCGCTCCGGGGTATGGATACGAGCAGTACTTC.